This entry lists 19 T cell receptor beta chains sequenced from one sample in a study of T cell responses to AZD1222 COVID-19 vaccine. Produced via immunoSEQ multiplex PCR; TCRdb's table is partial and in-frame only. This table holds 150,000 to 200,000 clones, 88% found once. The material was peripheral blood, obtained 28 days after the second AZD1222 dose. These receptor sequences come from an adult who received the AZD1222 COVID-19 vaccine.

This clone has a single count. This same CDR3 is encoded by further DNA sequences in the sample. The chain uses TRBV28 and TRBJ2-7; a possible D gene is TRBD2 (6 bases). V lost 6 bases and J 0 bases, leaving 9 bases between the germline ends. The CDR3 consists of 13 residues. Germline V lookup: CDR1 MDHEN, CDR2 SYDVKM. The CDR3 DNA reads TGTGCCAGCAGCCCCGGGAGCTCCTACGAGCAGTACTTC. Translated, it gives CASSPGSSYEQYF.

The chain carries TRBV30 and TRBJ2-7, with 8 bases aligning to TRBD2. The CDR3 runs to 13 residues. With V trimmed by 8 bases and J by 7 bases, 13 bases remained unmatched. CDR1 GTSNPN and CDR2 SVGIG come from the germline V gene (reference sequence). As DNA, the CDR3 is TGTGCCCGGGGGGGAGGCGGGGGGCTTGAGCAGTACTTC. Protein sequence: CARGGGGGLEQYF.

The chain recombines TRBV27 with TRBJ1-4; no reliable D call. This CDR3 region has 13 residues. The V gene's germline CDR1 is MNHEY and CDR2 SMNVEV (reference sequence). Trimming took 8 bases from V and 2 from J, leaving 9 bases between them. The CDR3 here is CASPGATNEKLFF. The CDR3 coding sequence is TGTGCCAGCCCCGGAGCGACTAATGAAAAACTGTTTTTT.

Only one count was recorded for this clone. The chain carries TRBV6-5 and TRBJ1-6; tentative D call: TRBD1 (5 bases). Germline loops: CDR1 MNHEY, CDR2 SVGAGI. The V end was cut by 6 bases, the J end by 6 bases, with 12 bases between. This CDR3 is 14 amino acids long. The CDR3 here is CASRFDSINSPLHF. The CDR3 nucleotides read TGTGCCAGCAGATTCGACAGTATTAATTCACCCCTCCACTTT.

The genes are TRBV7-2 and TRBJ1-1, with unresolved D. Trimming left V 7 bases short and J 1 base short, with 13 bases between. Germline assignment: CDR1 SGHTA and CDR2 FQGNSA. The CDR3 consists of 14 residues. CDR3 sequence (DNA): TGTGCCAGCAACCCACTCGAGCGGAACACTGAAGCTTTCTTT. Its translation: CASNPLERNTEAFF.

The chain couples TRBV28 to TRBJ1-1; no definite D call. Trimming stripped 8 bases from V and 0 bases from J, with 22 bases between. The CDR3 totals 17 residues. The germline CDR1 and CDR2 sequences are MDHEN and SYDVKM. DNA for the CDR3: TGTGCCAGCTGGCCCCCGTCGGCCGCCGCGTTGAACACTGAAGCTTTCTTT. Amino acid sequence: CASWPPSAAALNTEAFF. Full variable domain (missing parts from reference TRBV28 and TRBJ1-1): DVKVTQSSRYLVKRTGEKVFLECVQDMDHENMFWYRQDPGLGLRLIYFSYDVKMKEKGDIPEGYSVSREKKERFSLILESASTNQTSMYLCASWPPSAAALNTEAFFGQGTRLTVV.

CDR3 in amino acids: CASSSLGGSYNEQFF. CDR3 bases: TGTGCCAGCAGCTCGTTAGGGGGCTCCTACAATGAGCAGTTCTTC. This chain joins TRBV5-8 and TRBJ2-1; TRBD1 is a possible D gene (6 bases). V gave up 3 bases and J gave up 0 bases, with 10 bases separating them. The CDR3 spans 15 residues. CDR1 is SGHTS and CDR2 is YDEGEE in the germline V gene.

The chain employs TRBV27 and TRBJ2-4, with D uncertain. Germline CDR1 MNHEY, CDR2 SMNVEV (reference sequence). This CDR3 is 16 amino acids long. The ends were cut back, 2 bases at V and 0 bases at J, with 11 bases in the middle. The CDR3 is CASSLGSTLAKNIQYF. In DNA, the CDR3 is TGTGCCAGCAGTTTAGGGTCAACCCTAGCCAAAAACATTCAGTACTTC.

The CDR3 nucleotides are TGTGCCAGCAGCCCCCAAGGACTAAAACTGTTTTTT. It translates to CASSPQGLKLFF. The V call is TRBV7-2, the J call TRBJ1-4; D ambiguous. Germline V gene sequence: CDR1 SGHTA, CDR2 FQGNSA. This CDR3 is 12 amino acids long. Trimming pared 5 bases from V and 10 bases from J, leaving 11 bases between.

CDR3 nucleotide sequence: TGTGCCAGCAGCCAGCGTAGAGGGACTTCCCCCCCTGAGCAGTTCTTC. Its translation: CASSQRRGTSPPEQFF. V gene TRBV4-2 combines with J gene TRBJ2-1; D is possibly TRBD2 (6 bases). This CDR3 is 16 amino acids long. Trimming took 3 bases from V and 9 from J, leaving 21 bases between them. Germline V gene data show CDR1 as LGHNA and CDR2 as YNFKEQ.

In nucleotides, the CDR3 is TGTGCCAGCAGCCCAGTGGGCCAAGAGACCCAGTACTTC. Its protein product is CASSPVGQETQYF. The rearrangement uses TRBV11-3 and TRBJ2-5; D uncertain. The length of the CDR3 is 13 residues. Germline V lookup: CDR1 SGHNT, CDR2 YENEEA. V lost 5 bases, J lost 1 base, and 8 bases lay in between.

V gene TRBV30 combines with J gene TRBJ2-1, with 7 nucleotides matching TRBD2. The CDR3 runs to 15 residues. V lost 1 base, J lost 6 bases, and 9 bases stayed unmatched. Germline CDR1 GTSNPN, CDR2 SVGIG (reference sequence). The CDR3 reads CAWSGGREGPNEQFF. In nucleotides, the CDR3 is TGTGCCTGGAGTGGAGGGAGGGAGGGCCCCAATGAGCAGTTCTTC.

The chain employs TRBV7-2 and TRBJ1-1, with a weak D call TRBD1 (5 bases). V was pared by 2 bases and J by 1 base, with 11 bases between. Germline loops: CDR1 SGHTA, CDR2 FQGNSA. CDR3 length: 15 residues. CDR3 in DNA: TGTGCCAGCAGCTTACGTATGGGGCAGAACACTGAAGCTTTCTTT. Protein product: CASSLRMGQNTEAFF.

CDR3 DNA sequence: TGTGCCAGCTCAACAAGTTGGGGCTACACCTTC. It encodes CASSTSWGYTF. V usage is TRBV28 and J usage is TRBJ1-2; D is unclear. Looked up from germline, CDR1 is MDHEN and CDR2 is SYDVKM. The CDR3 spans 11 residues. The V end lost 8 bases, the J end lost 8 bases, and 12 bases lay between the germline ends.

This clone occurred once. This sequence joins TRBV7-2 and TRBJ1-6; tentatively, D is TRBD1 (5 bases). Germline CDR1 SGHTA, CDR2 FQGNSA. V lost 5 bases, J lost 8 bases, and 13 bases lay in between. This CDR3 is 14 amino acids long. The CDR3 sequence is CASSRRGRDSPLHF. As DNA, the CDR3 is TGTGCCAGCAGCCGGAGGGGCAGGGATTCACCCCTCCACTTT.

V and J are TRBV6-5 and TRBJ2-7; TRBD1 matches 9 bases. The CDR3 extends over 13 amino acids. V lost 5 bases and J lost 7; bases outside the gene matches: 6. Per germline, CDR1 MNHEY and CDR2 SVGAGI. The DNA for the CDR3 is TGTGCCAGCAGTCCGGGGACAGGGACTGAGCAGTACTTC. This codes for CASSPGTGTEQYF.

Written as DNA, the CDR3 is TGTGCCAGCACTCATTGGGGGAACACCGGGGAGCTGTTTTTT. Amino acids: CASTHWGNTGELFF. The rearrangement links TRBV28 to TRBJ2-2; no reliable D call. V lost 7 bases to trimming and J lost 1 base, with 10 bases between them. The CDR3 covers 14 residues. Per germline, CDR1 MDHEN and CDR2 SYDVKM.

The J gene is TRBJ1-5, the V gene TRBV7-2; TRBD1 aligns across 8 bases. This CDR3 spans 14 amino acids. CDR1 is SGHTA, CDR2 FQGNSA, per germline. With 2 bases clipped from V and 4 bases from J, the junction kept 1 base outside the gene matches. The CDR3 loop reads CASSLQGANQPQHF. For the CDR3, the DNA is TGTGCCAGCAGCTTACAGGGGGCTAATCAGCCCCAGCATTTT.

This rearrangement joins TRBV2 to TRBJ1-4, with 8 bases that match TRBD1. Germline V gene lookup returns CDR1 SNHLY and CDR2 FYNNEI. The V and J ends lost 7 bases and 8 bases, in that order; junction bases with no gene match: 6. CDR3 size: 13 residues. CDR3 amino acids: CASTDRAVEKLFF. The CDR3, as DNA: TGTGCCAGCACGGACAGGGCGGTCGAAAAACTGTTTTTT.